These 2 T cell receptor beta chains came from one sample sequenced in a study of T cell responses to AZD1222 COVID-19 vaccine. Some clones are missing from TCRdb's copy, which holds only in-frame ones; the method was immunoSEQ multiplex PCR. The table shows some 200,000 clones, with approximately 94% occurring only once. Here the sequenced sample was peripheral blood, taken 28 days after the second dose of the MenACWY control vaccine. The receptors stem from an adult who received the MenACWY meningococcal vaccine as a control.

The genes are TRBV5-6 and TRBJ2-6, with D perhaps matching TRBD1 or TRBD2 (5 bases each). Germline-derived CDR1 and CDR2 are SGHDT and YYEEEE. The CDR3 is 17 amino acids. V lost 5 bases and J 7 bases, leaving 22 bases between the germline ends. CDR3 bases: TGTGCCAGCAGTTCCGGGACGGAGCCTTCCCTCGCCAACGTCCTGACTTTC. Its translation: CASSSGTEPSLANVLTF.

This clone has just one count. V is TRBV4-3 and J is TRBJ2-3; the match to TRBD2 covers 11 bases. Trimming removed 2 bases from V and 12 bases from J; junction bases left unmatched: 10. The CDR3 has 15 residues. Germline CDR1 and CDR2: LGHNA and YSLEER. CDR3 nucleotides: TGCGCCAGCAGCCAACTTAAACTAGCGGGGGCGGCTCAGTATTTT. Translation gives CASSQLKLAGAAQYF.